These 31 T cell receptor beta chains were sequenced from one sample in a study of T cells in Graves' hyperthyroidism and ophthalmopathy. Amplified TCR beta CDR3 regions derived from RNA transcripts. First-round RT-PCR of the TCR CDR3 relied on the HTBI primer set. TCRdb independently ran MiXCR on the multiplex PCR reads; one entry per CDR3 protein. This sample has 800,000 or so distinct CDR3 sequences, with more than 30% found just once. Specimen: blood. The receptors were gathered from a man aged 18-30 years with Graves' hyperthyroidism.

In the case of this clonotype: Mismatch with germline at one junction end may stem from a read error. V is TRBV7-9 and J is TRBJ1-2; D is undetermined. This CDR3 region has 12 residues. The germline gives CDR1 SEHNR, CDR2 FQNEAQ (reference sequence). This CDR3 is CASSLGPRGIAF. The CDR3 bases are TGTGCCAGCAGCTTAGGTCCACGGGGTATTGCCTTC.

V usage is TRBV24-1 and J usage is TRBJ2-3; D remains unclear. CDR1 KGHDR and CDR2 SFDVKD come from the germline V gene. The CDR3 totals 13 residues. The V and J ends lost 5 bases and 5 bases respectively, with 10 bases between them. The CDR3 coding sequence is TGTGCCACCAGTGGACTCCCTGGAGATACGCAGTATTTT. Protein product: CATSGLPGDTQYF.

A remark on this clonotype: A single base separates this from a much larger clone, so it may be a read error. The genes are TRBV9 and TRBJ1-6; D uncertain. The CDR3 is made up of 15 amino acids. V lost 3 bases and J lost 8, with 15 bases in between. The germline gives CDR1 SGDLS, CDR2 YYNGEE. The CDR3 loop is CASSARAGRDSPLHF. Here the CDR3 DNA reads TGTGCCAGCAGCGCAAGGGCAGGAAGGGATTCACCCCTCCACTTT.

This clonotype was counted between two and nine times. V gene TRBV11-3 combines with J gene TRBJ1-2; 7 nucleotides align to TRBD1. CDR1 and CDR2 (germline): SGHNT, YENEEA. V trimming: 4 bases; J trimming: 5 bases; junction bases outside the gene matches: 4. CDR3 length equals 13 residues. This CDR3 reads CASSSDREYGYTF. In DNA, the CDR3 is TGTGCCAGCAGCTCCGACAGGGAATATGGCTACACCTTC.

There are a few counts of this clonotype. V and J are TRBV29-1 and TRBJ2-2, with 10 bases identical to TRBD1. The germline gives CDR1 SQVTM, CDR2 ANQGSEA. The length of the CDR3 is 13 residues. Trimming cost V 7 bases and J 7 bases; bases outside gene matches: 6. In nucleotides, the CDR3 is TGCAGCGGGGACAGGGGATTGGGCGGGGAGCTGTTTTTT. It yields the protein CSGDRGLGGELFF.

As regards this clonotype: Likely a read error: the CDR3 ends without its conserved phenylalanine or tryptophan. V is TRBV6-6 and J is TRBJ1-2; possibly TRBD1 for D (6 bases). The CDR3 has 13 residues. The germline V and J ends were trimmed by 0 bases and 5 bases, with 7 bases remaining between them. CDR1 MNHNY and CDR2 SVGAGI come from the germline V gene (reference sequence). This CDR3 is CASSYSQGYGYTL. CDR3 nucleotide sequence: TGTGCCAGCAGTTACTCTCAGGGGTATGGCTACACCCTC.

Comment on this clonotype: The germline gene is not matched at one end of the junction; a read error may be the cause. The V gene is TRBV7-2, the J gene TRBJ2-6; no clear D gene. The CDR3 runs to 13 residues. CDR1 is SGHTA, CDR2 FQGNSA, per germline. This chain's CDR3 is CASSLNGVNVLTF. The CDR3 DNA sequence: TGTGCCAGCAGCTTAAATGGGGTCAACGTCCTGACTTTC.

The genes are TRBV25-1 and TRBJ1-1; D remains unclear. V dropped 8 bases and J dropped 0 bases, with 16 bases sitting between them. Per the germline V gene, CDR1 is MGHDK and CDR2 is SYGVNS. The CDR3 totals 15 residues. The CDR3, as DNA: TGTGCCAGCTCACCGCCGACGAGTATGAACACTGAAGCTTTCTTT. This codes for CASSPPTSMNTEAFF. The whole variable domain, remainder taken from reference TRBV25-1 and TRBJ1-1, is EADIYQTPRYLVIGTGKKITLECSQTMGHDKMYWYQQDPGMELHLIHYSYGVNSTEKGDLSSESTVSRIRTEHFPLTLESARPSHTSQYLCASSPPTSMNTEAFFGQGTRLTVV.

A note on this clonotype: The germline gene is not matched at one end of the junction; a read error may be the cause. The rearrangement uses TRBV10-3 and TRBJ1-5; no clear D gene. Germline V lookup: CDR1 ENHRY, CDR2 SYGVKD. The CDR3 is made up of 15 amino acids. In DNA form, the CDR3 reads TGTGCCAGCAGTTATCTGGAGGGAAATGATCAGCCCCAGCATTTT. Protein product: CASSYLEGNDQPQHF.

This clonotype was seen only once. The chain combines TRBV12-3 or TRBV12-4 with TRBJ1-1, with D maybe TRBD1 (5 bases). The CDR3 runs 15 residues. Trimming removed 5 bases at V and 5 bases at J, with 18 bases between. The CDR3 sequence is CASSGTKRGATEAFF. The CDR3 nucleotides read TGTGCCAGCAGTGGAACGAAAAGGGGAGCGACTGAAGCTTTCTTT.

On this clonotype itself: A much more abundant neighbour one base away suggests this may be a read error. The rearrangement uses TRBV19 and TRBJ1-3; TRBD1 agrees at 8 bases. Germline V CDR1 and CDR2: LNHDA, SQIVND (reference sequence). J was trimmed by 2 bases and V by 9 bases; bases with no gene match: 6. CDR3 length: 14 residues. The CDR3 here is CASSADRAGNTIYF. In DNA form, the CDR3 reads TGTGCCAGCAGCGCGGACAGGGCTGGAAACACCATATATTTT.

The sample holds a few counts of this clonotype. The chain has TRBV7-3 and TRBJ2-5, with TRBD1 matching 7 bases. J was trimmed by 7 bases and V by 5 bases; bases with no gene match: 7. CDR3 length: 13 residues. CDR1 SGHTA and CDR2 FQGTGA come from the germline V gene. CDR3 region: CASSPRTGGTQYF. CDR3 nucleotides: TGTGCCAGCAGCCCCCGGACAGGCGGGACCCAGTACTTC.

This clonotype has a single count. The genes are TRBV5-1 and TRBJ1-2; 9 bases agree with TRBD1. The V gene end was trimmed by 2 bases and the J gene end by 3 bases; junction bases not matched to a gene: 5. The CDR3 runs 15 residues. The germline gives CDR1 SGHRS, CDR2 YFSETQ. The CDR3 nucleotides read TGCGCCAGCAGCTTAAGGACAGGGGCGCACTATGGCTACACCTTC. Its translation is CASSLRTGAHYGYTF.

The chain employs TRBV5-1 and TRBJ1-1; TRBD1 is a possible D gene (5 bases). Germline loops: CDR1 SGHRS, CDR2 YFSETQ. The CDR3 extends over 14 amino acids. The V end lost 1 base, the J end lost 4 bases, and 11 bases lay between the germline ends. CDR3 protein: CASSLQLQGTEAFF. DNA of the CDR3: TGCGCCAGCAGCTTGCAGTTGCAGGGCACTGAAGCTTTCTTT. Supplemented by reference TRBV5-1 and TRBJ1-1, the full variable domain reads KAGVTQTPRYLIKTRGQQVTLSCSPISGHRSVSWYQQTPGQGLQFLFEYFSETQRNKGNFPGRFSGRQFSNSRSEMNVSTLELGDSALYLCASSLQLQGTEAFFGQGTRLTVV.

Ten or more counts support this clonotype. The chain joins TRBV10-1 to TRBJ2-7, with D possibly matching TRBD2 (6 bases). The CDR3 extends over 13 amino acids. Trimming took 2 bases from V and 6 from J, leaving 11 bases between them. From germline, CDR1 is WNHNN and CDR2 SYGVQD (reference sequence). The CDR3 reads CASSEAGWAEQYF. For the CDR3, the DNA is TGCGCCAGCAGTGAGGCGGGGTGGGCCGAGCAGTACTTC.

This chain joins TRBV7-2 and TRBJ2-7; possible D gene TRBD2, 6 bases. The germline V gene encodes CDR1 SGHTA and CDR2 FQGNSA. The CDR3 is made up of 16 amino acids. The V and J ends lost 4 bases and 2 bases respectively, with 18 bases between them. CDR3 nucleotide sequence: TGTGCCAGCAGCTCAGTCGCGGGATCCCCCACCTACGAGCAGTACTTC. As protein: CASSSVAGSPTYEQYF. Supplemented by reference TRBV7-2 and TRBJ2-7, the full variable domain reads GAGVSQSPSNKVTEKGKDVELRCDPISGHTALYWYRQSLGQGLEFLIYFQGNSAPDKSGLPSDRFSAERTGGSVSTLTIQRTQQEDSAVYLCASSSVAGSPTYEQYFGPGTRLTVT.

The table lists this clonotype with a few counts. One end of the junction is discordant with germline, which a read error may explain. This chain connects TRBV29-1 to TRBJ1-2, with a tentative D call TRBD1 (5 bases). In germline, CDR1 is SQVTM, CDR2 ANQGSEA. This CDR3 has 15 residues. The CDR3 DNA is TGCAGCGTAGTTGTTTCCAGGGTAGGCACCTATGGCCACACCTTC. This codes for CSVVVSRVGTYGHTF.

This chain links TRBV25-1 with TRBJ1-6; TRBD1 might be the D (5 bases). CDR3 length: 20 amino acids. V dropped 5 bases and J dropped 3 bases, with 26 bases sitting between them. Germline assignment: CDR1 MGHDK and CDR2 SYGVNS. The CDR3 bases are TGTGCCAGCAGTTTAAACCCGTCAGGGCGCCGCGGGGTCTATAATTCACCCCTCCACTTT. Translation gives CASSLNPSGRRGVYNSPLHF.

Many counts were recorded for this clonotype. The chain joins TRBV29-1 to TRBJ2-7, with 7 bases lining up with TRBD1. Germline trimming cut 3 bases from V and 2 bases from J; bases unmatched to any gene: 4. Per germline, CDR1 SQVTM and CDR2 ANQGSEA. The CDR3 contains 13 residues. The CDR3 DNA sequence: TGCAGCGTTGAGCTGGACAGGCCCTACGAGCAGTACTTC. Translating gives CSVELDRPYEQYF.

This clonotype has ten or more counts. The CDR3 protein is CASSLATGSPLHF. Written as DNA, the CDR3 is TGCGCCAGCAGCTTGGCCACGGGGTCACCCCTCCACTTT. This chain joins TRBV5-1 and TRBJ1-6; no clear D. Trimming took 0 bases from V and 10 from J, leaving 8 bases between them. The V gene's germline CDR1 is SGHRS and CDR2 YFSETQ. The CDR3 runs to 13 residues. Combining the CDR3 with reference TRBV5-1 and TRBJ1-6 gives the whole variable domain KAGVTQTPRYLIKTRGQQVTLSCSPISGHRSVSWYQQTPGQGLQFLFEYFSETQRNKGNFPGRFSGRQFSNSRSEMNVSTLELGDSALYLCASSLATGSPLHFGNGTRLTVT.

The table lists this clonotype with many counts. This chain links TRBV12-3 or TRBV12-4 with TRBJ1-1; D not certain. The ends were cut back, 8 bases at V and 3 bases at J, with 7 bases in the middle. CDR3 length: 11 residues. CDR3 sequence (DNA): TGTGCCAGCGGTCCGCACACTGAAGCTTTCTTT. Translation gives CASGPHTEAFF.

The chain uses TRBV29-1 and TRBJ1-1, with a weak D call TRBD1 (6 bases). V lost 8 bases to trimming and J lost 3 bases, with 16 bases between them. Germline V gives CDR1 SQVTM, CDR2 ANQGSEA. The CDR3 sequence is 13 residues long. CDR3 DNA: TGCAGCCAAGGGGGGGGGTTGGACACTGAAGCTTTCTTT. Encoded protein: CSQGGGLDTEAFF.

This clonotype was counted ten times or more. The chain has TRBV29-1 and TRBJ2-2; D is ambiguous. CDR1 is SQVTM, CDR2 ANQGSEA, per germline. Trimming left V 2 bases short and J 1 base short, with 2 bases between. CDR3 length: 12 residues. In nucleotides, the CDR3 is TGCAGCGTTGAACAGAACACCGGGGAGCTGTTTTTT. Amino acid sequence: CSVEQNTGELFF.

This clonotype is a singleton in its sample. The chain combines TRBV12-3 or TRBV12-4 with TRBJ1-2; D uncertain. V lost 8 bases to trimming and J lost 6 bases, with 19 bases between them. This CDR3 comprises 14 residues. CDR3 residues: CASGWRDGTHGYTF. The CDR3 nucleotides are TGTGCCAGCGGTTGGAGGGATGGAACTCATGGCTACACCTTC.

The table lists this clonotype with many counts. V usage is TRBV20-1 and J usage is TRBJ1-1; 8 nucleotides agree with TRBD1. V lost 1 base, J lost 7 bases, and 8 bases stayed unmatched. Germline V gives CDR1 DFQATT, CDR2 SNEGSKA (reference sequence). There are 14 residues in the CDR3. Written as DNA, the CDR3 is TGCAGTGCTAGAGGGCAGGGGGCAGGTGGTGAAGCTTTCTTT. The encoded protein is CSARGQGAGGEAFF.

The CDR3 DNA reads as TGCGCCAGCAGCTCTTCTAGCGTTACCTACGAGCAGTACTTC. Its protein product is CASSSSSVTYEQYF. The V call is TRBV5-1, the J call TRBJ2-7; TRBD2 is a possible D gene (6 bases). Between the trimmed V and J ends, which lost 3 bases and 2 bases, there was a span of 12 bases. The CDR3 has 14 amino acids. Per the germline V gene, CDR1 is SGHRS and CDR2 is YFSETQ.

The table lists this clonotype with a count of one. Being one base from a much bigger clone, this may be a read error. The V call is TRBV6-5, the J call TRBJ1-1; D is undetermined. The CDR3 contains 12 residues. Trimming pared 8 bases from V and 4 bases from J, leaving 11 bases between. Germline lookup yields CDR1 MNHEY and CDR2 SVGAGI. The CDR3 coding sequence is TGTGCCAGCGGTGGCGTGAGCACTGAAGCTTTCTTT. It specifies CASGGVSTEAFF.

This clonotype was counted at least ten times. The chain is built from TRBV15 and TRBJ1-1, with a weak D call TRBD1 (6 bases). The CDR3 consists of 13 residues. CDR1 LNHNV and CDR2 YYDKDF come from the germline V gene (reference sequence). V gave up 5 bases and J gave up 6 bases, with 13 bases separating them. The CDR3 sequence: CATSGQGQAEAFF. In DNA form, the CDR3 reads TGTGCCACCAGCGGCCAGGGGCAGGCTGAAGCTTTCTTT.

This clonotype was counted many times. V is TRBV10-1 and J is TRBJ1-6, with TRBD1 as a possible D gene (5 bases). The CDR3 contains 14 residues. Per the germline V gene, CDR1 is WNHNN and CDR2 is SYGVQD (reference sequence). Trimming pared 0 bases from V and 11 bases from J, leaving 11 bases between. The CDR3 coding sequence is TGCGCCAGCAGTGAGTCGGTGGGGACGGCACCCCTCCACTTT. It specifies CASSESVGTAPLHF.

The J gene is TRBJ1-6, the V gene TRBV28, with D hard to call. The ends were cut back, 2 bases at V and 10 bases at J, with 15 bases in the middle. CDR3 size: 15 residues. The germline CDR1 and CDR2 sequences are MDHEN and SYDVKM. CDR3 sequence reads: CASSLTPASVSPLHF. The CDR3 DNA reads TGTGCCAGCAGTTTAACACCGGCCAGCGTCTCACCCCTCCACTTT.

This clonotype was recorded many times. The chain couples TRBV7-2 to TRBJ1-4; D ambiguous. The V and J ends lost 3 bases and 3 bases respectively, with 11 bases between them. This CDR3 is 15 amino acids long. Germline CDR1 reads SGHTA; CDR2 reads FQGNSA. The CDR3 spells CASSFSSVSNEKLFF. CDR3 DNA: TGTGCCAGCAGCTTTTCGTCAGTCTCTAATGAAAAACTGTTTTTT.